This passage covers 4 T cell receptor beta chains from one sample sequenced in a study of T cells in Graves' hyperthyroidism and ophthalmopathy. What was amplified from RNA transcripts were TCR beta CDR3 regions. HTBI primers were the set used in a first-round RT-PCR of the TCR CDR3. MiXCR, run by TCRdb on the multiplex PCR reads, gives a single entry per CDR3 protein. The sample lists over 500,000 distinct CDR3 sequences; 17% were seen once. Sequenced material: blood. Receptors originate from a woman between 18 and 29 years old with Graves' ophthalmopathy.

The J gene is TRBJ2-1, the V gene TRBV18; D is possibly TRBD2 (5 bases). This CDR3 spans 16 amino acids. CDR1 is KGHSH and CDR2 is LQKENI in the germline V gene. V lost 3 bases and J 1 base, leaving 13 bases between the germline ends. This CDR3 is CASSPPTGESYNEQFF. The CDR3 DNA follows: TGTGCCAGCTCACCCCCCACCGGGGAGTCCTACAATGAGCAGTTCTTC.

This clonotype has at least ten counts. The chain uses TRBV7-3 and TRBJ2-1; 7 nucleotides align to TRBD2. CDR1 and CDR2 from the germline V gene are SGHTA and FQGTGA. CDR3 length: 16 residues. With 6 bases clipped from V and 3 bases from J, the junction kept 11 bases outside the gene matches. Here the CDR3 DNA reads TGTGCCAGCAGGCTGGGGGGGACCGATGTCTACAATGAGCAGTTCTTC. The encoded protein is CASRLGGTDVYNEQFF.

This clonotype occurred many times. The gene calls are TRBV18 and TRBJ2-1; TRBD2 aligns across 10 bases. This CDR3 has 17 amino acids. CDR1 is KGHSH and CDR2 is LQKENI in the germline V gene. V gave up 3 bases and J gave up 0 bases; unmatched junction bases: 5. CDR3 protein: CASSPKAGGDSYNEQFF. The CDR3 region has the DNA TGTGCCAGCTCACCGAAAGCGGGGGGGGACTCCTACAATGAGCAGTTCTTC.

This clonotype was counted a few times. The rearrangement uses TRBV7-2 and TRBJ2-3, with 9 bases identical to TRBD2. Trimming took 2 bases from V and 6 from J; bases not matched to a gene: 9. Germline V gives CDR1 SGHTA, CDR2 FQGNSA. The CDR3 covers 16 residues. In DNA form, the CDR3 reads TGTGCCAGCAGCTTAAGCGGGGGGATCGTTATGGATACGCAGTATTTT. This gives the protein CASSLSGGIVMDTQYF. The variable domain in full, completed from reference TRBV7-2 and TRBJ2-3, reads GAGVSQSPSNKVTEKGKDVELRCDPISGHTALYWYRQSLGQGLEFLIYFQGNSAPDKSGLPSDRFSAERTGGSVSTLTIQRTQQEDSAVYLCASSLSGGIVMDTQYFGPGTRLTVL.